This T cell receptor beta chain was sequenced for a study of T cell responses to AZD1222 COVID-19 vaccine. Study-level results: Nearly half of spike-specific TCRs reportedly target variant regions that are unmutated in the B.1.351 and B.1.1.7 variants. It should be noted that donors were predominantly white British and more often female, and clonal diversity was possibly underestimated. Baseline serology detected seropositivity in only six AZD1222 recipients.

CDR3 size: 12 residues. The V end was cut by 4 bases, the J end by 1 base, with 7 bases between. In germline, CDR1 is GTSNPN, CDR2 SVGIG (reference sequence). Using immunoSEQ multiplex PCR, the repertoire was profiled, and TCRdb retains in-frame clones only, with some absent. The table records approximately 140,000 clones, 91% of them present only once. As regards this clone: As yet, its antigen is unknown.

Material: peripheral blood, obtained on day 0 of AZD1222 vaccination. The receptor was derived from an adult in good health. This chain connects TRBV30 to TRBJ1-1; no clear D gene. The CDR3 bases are TGTGCCTGGAAACGGCAGAACACTGAAGCTTTCTTT. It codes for CAWKRQNTEAFF.